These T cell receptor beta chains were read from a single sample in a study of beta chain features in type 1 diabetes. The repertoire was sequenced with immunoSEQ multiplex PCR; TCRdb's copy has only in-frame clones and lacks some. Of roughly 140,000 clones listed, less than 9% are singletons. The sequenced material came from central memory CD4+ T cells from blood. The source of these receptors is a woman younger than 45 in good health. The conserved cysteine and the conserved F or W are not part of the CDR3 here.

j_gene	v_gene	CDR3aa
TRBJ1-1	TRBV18	ASSRRVNTEAF
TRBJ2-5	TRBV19	ASSIGLLQETQY
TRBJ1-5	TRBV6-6	ASRQDSSNQPQH
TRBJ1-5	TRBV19	ASSISGMDSNQPQH
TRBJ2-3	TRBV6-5	ASQGLVSTDTQY
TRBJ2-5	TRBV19	ASSIRTDETQY
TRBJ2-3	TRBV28	ASSFAGPTDTQY
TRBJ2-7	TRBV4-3	ASSQDPSGRGYEQY
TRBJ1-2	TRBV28	ASSSSNYGYT
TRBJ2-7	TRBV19	ASGRQGANEQY
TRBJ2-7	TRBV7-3	ASSFDGQGVSRKY
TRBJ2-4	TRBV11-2	ASSPSGGTKNIQY
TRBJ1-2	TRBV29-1	SGEQGPNYGYT
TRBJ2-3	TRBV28	ASSPGFVGTDTQY
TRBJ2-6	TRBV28	ASSLVVIPGSGANVLT
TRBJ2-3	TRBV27	ASSSLVDTQY
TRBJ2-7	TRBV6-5	ASSPSQNRGREQY
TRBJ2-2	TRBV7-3	ASSDPSVTGELF